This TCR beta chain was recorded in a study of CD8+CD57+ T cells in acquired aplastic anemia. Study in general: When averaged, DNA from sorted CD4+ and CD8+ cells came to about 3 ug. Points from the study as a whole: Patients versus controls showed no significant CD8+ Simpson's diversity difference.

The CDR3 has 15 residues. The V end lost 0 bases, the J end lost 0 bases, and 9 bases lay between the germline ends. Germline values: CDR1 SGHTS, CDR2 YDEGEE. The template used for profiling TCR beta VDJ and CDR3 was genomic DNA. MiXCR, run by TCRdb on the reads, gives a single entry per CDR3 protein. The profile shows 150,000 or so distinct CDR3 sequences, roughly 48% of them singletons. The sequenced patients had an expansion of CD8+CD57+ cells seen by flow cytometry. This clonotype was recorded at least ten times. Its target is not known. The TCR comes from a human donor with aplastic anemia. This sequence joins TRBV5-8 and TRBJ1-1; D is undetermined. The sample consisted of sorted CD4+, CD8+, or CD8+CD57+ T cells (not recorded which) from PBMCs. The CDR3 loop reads CASSLEPLVNTEAFF. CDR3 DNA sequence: TGTGCCAGCAGCTTGGAGCCCTTAGTGAACACTGAAGCTTTCTTT. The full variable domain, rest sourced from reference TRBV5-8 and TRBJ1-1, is EAGVTQSPTHLIKTRGQQATLRCSPISGHTSVYWYQQALGLGLQFLLWYDEGEERNRGNFPPRFSGRQFPNYSSELNVNALELEDSALYLCASSLEPLVNTEAFFGQGTRLTVV.